The 6 T cell receptor beta chains presented below share a single source sample, sequenced in a study of PD-L1 blockade in urothelial cancer. This sample's time point: peripheral blood 6 weeks after treatment start. The data were produced by immunoSEQ multiplex PCR, yet TCRdb's version contains in-frame clones alone and is incomplete. The sample lists 100,000 to 150,000 clones, roughly 88% occurring once. This specimen consisted of PBMCs, obtained around atezolizumab (anti-PD-L1) treatment. These TCRs come from a man between 50 and 59 years old with urothelial cancer.

The rearrangement joins TRBV9 to TRBJ2-7, with a possible D match to TRBD2 (5 bases). The CDR3 covers 13 residues. Looked up from germline, CDR1 is SGDLS and CDR2 is YYNGEE. V shed 0 bases and J shed 3 bases, with 7 bases lying between them. The CDR3, as DNA: TGTGCCAGCAGCGTAGGGGCGGGCTACGAGCAGTACTTC. Translation: CASSVGAGYEQYF.

This clone was seen just once. The J gene is TRBJ2-7, the V gene TRBV15, with 7 bases lining up with TRBD2. V lost 4 bases, J lost 2 bases, and 5 bases stayed unmatched. The germline V gene encodes CDR1 LNHNV and CDR2 YYDKDF (reference sequence). The length of the CDR3 is 14 residues. This CDR3 is CATSTGGIAYEQYF. The DNA for the CDR3 is TGTGCCACCAGCACCGGGGGGATAGCCTACGAGCAGTACTTC.

This chain connects TRBV5-1 to TRBJ1-3, with TRBD1 as a possible D gene (5 bases). Trimming took off 4 bases at V and 4 bases at J, with 15 bases between the two ends. CDR1 and CDR2 (germline): SGHRS, YFSETQ. There are 15 residues in the CDR3. The CDR3 loop reads CASSPSGTAGNTIYF. CDR3 sequence (DNA): TGCGCCAGCAGCCCTTCCGGGACTGCCGGAAACACCATATATTTT.

This clone was found many times. The gene calls are TRBV5-1 and TRBJ2-1, with TRBD1 as a possible D gene (6 bases). Trimming pared 4 bases from V and 3 bases from J, leaving 14 bases between. Germline lookup yields CDR1 SGHRS and CDR2 YFSETQ. CDR3 length equals 15 residues. The CDR3 loop is CASSVRTADYNEQFF. DNA for the CDR3: TGCGCCAGCAGCGTCCGGACAGCAGACTACAATGAGCAGTTCTTC.

The V gene is TRBV5-8, the J gene TRBJ2-7; D is unclear. Germline V gene sequence: CDR1 SGHTS, CDR2 YDEGEE. The CDR3 runs to 12 residues. The V end was cut by 4 bases, the J end by 1 base, with 6 bases between. CDR3 in amino acids: CASSGQSYEQYF. For the CDR3, the DNA is TGTGCCAGCAGCGGGCAGTCCTACGAGCAGTACTTC.

The V call is TRBV5-4, the J call TRBJ2-5; no clear D. CDR3 length: 12 amino acids. Germline V CDR1 and CDR2: SGHNT, YYREEE (reference sequence). Trimming removed 2 bases from V and 4 bases from J, with 6 bases in between. CDR3 protein: CASSLLAETQYF. CDR3 bases: TGTGCCAGCAGCTTATTGGCAGAGACCCAGTACTTC.